These 26 T cell receptor beta chains were all obtained from the same sample, sequenced in a study of T cell responses to AZD1222 COVID-19 vaccine. Clones were read by immunoSEQ multiplex PCR, and TCRdb kept only the in-frame ones, dropping some. This table holds 99,000 or so clones, 89% found once. Here the sequenced sample was peripheral blood, taken 28 days after the second AZD1222 dose. Receptors originate from an adult who received the AZD1222 COVID-19 vaccine.

The V gene is TRBV18, the J gene TRBJ2-5; D could derive from TRBD1 or TRBD2 (7 bases each). Trimming shortened V by 2 bases and J by 4 bases, and 11 bases separated the two germline ends. The CDR3 consists of 14 residues. Germline CDR1 and CDR2: KGHSH and LQKENI. The CDR3 is CASSPTGEGETQYF. CDR3 nucleotide sequence: TGTGCCAGCTCACCAACAGGGGAGGGAGAGACCCAGTACTTC.

V is TRBV9 and J is TRBJ2-2; D is unclear. Germline V gene sequence: CDR1 SGDLS, CDR2 YYNGEE. Trimming took 0 bases from V and 3 from J, leaving 9 bases between them. The CDR3 length is 15 residues. CDR3 coding DNA: TGTGCCAGCAGCGTAGGTTCAGGAGACACCGGGGAGCTGTTTTTT. Its translation is CASSVGSGDTGELFF.

This clone was found once. The V gene is TRBV6-5, the J gene TRBJ2-7; D may be TRBD2 (5 bases). Germline V gene data show CDR1 as MNHEY and CDR2 as SVGAGI. This CDR3 spans 14 amino acids. The V end lost 5 bases, the J end lost 0 bases, and 11 bases lay between the germline ends. The DNA of the CDR3 is TGTGCCAGCAGTCGGGAAGGGAGCTCCTACGAGCAGTACTTC. Translated: CASSREGSSYEQYF.

For the CDR3, the DNA is TGTGCCAGCAGTGAAGTGAGCATTTATCAAGAGACCCAGTACTTC. Its translation is CASSEVSIYQETQYF. The chain joins TRBV6-1 to TRBJ2-5; D uncertain. The CDR3 extends over 15 amino acids. CDR1 is MNHNS and CDR2 is SASEGT in the germline V gene. V gave up 1 base and J gave up 2 bases, with 11 bases separating them.

In its sample, this clone was seen once. The chain has TRBV9 and TRBJ2-5, with 9 bases that match TRBD1. V gave up 3 bases and J gave up 2 bases; unmatched junction bases: 8. CDR1 and CDR2 from the germline V gene are SGDLS and YYNGEE. The CDR3 extends over 16 amino acids. CDR3 nucleotide sequence: TGTGCCAGCAGCGATGACAGGGGGGTCATACAAGAGACCCAGTACTTC. This gives the protein CASSDDRGVIQETQYF.

The chain carries TRBV28 and TRBJ1-1, with D unclear. Germline assignment: CDR1 MDHEN and CDR2 SYDVKM. The CDR3 length is 13 residues. Trimming took 4 bases from V and 2 from J, leaving 8 bases between them. CDR3 DNA sequence: TGTGCCAGCAGTTGGGCCATAAACACTGAAGCTTTCTTT. This codes for CASSWAINTEAFF.

The chain joins TRBV7-9 to TRBJ2-5, with D possibly being TRBD2 (6 bases). V was shortened by 1 base and J by 4 bases, with 16 bases between the two germline ends. This CDR3 contains 16 residues. From germline, CDR1 is SEHNR and CDR2 FQNEAQ (reference sequence). CDR3 sequence: CASSLGILAIVETQYF. CDR3 nucleotides: TGTGCCAGCAGCTTAGGTATTCTAGCGATTGTAGAGACCCAGTACTTC.

The chain uses TRBV5-1 and TRBJ1-6, with 9 bases identical to TRBD1. Germline CDR1 SGHRS, CDR2 YFSETQ. Germline trimming cut 3 bases from V and 10 bases from J; bases unmatched to any gene: 5. CDR3 length equals 14 residues. The CDR3 DNA follows: TGCGCCAGCAGCTCGGGACAGGGAGCATCACCCCTCCACTTT. Translation gives CASSSGQGASPLHF.

This chain links TRBV6-2 or TRBV6-3 with TRBJ2-5; 8 nucleotides agree with TRBD1. Germline V gene sequence: CDR1 MNHEY, CDR2 SVGEGT. This CDR3 spans 14 amino acids. The junction had 0 bases not matched to a gene; V was cut back by 0 bases and J by 3 bases. The CDR3 reads CASSYSDREETQYF. CDR3 in DNA: TGTGCCAGCAGTTACTCGGACAGGGAAGAGACCCAGTACTTC.

The chain recombines TRBV3-1 (or the pseudogene TRBV3-2) with TRBJ2-1, with 9 bases that match TRBD1. The germline gives CDR1 LGHDT, CDR2 YNNKEL (reference sequence). The CDR3 is 18 amino acids. V was pared by 4 bases and J by 4 bases, with 14 bases of the junction left unmatched. The CDR3 DNA sequence: TGTGCCAGCAGCCTTCAGACAACCGGGACAGGGACTTACAATGAGCAGTTCTTC. It translates to CASSLQTTGTGTYNEQFF.

This clone was detected a few times. The rearrangement uses TRBV19 and TRBJ2-3; 11 bases line up with TRBD2. The CDR3 contains 17 residues. Germline V CDR1 and CDR2: LNHDA, SQIVND (reference sequence). With 8 bases clipped from V and 6 bases from J, the junction kept 16 bases outside the gene matches. The CDR3 DNA follows: TGTGCCAGTTCCACGCCCTCACTAGCGGGAGTGTCCGATACGCAGTATTTT. It is translated as CASSTPSLAGVSDTQYF.

V gene TRBV10-1 combines with J gene TRBJ2-2; 10 bases align to TRBD2. V dropped 3 bases and J dropped 4; count of bases not matched to a gene: 5. There are 16 residues in the CDR3. Germline V gene data show CDR1 as WNHNN and CDR2 as SYGVQD (reference sequence). CDR3: CASSDGAGGATGELFF. The CDR3 nucleotides are TGCGCCAGCAGTGATGGAGCGGGAGGGGCCACCGGGGAGCTGTTTTTT.

The gene calls are TRBV6-5 and TRBJ2-6; D perhaps matches TRBD2 (6 bases). Germline V gene data show CDR1 as MNHEY and CDR2 as SVGAGI. The ends were cut back, 8 bases at V and 4 bases at J, with 12 bases in the middle. The CDR3 is 14 amino acids. As DNA, the CDR3 is TGTGCCAGCGGGGGGACCGAAGGGGCCAACGTCCTGACTTTC. This codes for CASGGTEGANVLTF.

The chain has TRBV28 and TRBJ1-2, with TRBD1 matching over 12 bases. CDR1 MDHEN and CDR2 SYDVKM come from the germline V gene. The length of the CDR3 is 15 residues. V lost 6 bases, J lost 6 bases, and 8 bases stayed unmatched. The CDR3 sequence: CASRVPGTGGHGYTF. The CDR3 DNA reads as TGTGCCAGCAGAGTCCCTGGGACAGGGGGCCATGGCTACACCTTC.

The V call is TRBV10-3, the J call TRBJ1-6; no definite D call. The germline gives CDR1 ENHRY, CDR2 SYGVKD. Trimming removed 3 bases from V and 9 bases from J, with 6 bases in between. The CDR3 runs 12 residues. The chain's CDR3 is CAISDSGSPLHF. The DNA of the CDR3 is TGTGCCATCAGTGATTCTGGTTCACCCCTCCACTTT.

This sequence joins TRBV10-3 and TRBJ1-1; D is ambiguous. The germline V and J ends were trimmed by 2 bases and 0 bases, with 10 bases remaining between them. The V gene's germline CDR1 is ENHRY and CDR2 SYGVKD. The CDR3 extends over 15 amino acids. The CDR3 is CAISEVESMNTEAFF. Written as DNA, the CDR3 is TGTGCCATCAGTGAGGTGGAATCCATGAACACTGAAGCTTTCTTT.

This chain connects TRBV15 to TRBJ1-5, with no clear D. Germline CDR1 and CDR2: LNHNV and YYDKDF (reference sequence). The CDR3 spans 14 residues. V was pared by 7 bases and J by 5 bases, with 15 bases between. The CDR3 DNA reads TGTGCCACCACAAAAGAAGACGGGGATCAGCCCCAGCATTTT. Protein: CATTKEDGDQPQHF. Complete variable domain (other parts from reference TRBV15 and TRBJ1-5): DAMVIQNPRYQVTQFGKPVTLSCSQTLNHNVMYWYQQKSSQAPKLLFHYYDKDFNNEADTPDNFQSRRPNTSFCFLDIRSPGLGDTAMYLCATTKEDGDQPQHFGDGTRLSIL.

This clone counts as medium-sized. This sequence joins TRBV5-4 and TRBJ1-1; D gene unclear. In germline, CDR1 is SGHNT, CDR2 YYREEE (reference sequence). The CDR3 has 14 amino acids. The V end was cut by 4 bases, the J end by 1 base, with 11 bases between. CDR3 sequence reads: CASSLNHGNTEAFF. The CDR3 DNA follows: TGTGCCAGCAGCCTTAATCATGGGAACACTGAAGCTTTCTTT.

The chain has TRBV7-6 and TRBJ2-7; TRBD1 agrees at 10 bases. Trimming cost V 1 base and J 0 bases; bases outside gene matches: 3. CDR3 size: 16 residues. CDR1 is SGHVS and CDR2 is FNYEAQ in the germline V gene. In nucleotides, the CDR3 is TGTGCCAGCAGCTTAGGGACAGGGGGAAACTCCTACGAGCAGTACTTC. Protein sequence: CASSLGTGGNSYEQYF.

The rearrangement links TRBV4-2 to TRBJ2-1, with 13 nucleotides matching TRBD2. This CDR3 region has 17 residues. The V gene's germline CDR1 is LGHNA and CDR2 YNFKEQ. Losses at the gene ends were 0 bases for V and 6 bases for J; bases not matched to a gene: 5. CDR3 in DNA: TGTGCCAGCAGCCAAGACGGACTAGCGGGAGTTCGCAATGAGCAGTTCTTC. The encoded protein is CASSQDGLAGVRNEQFF.

This sequence joins TRBV5-1 and TRBJ2-2; 14 bases map to TRBD2. The CDR3 has 17 amino acids. Germline CDR1 reads SGHRS; CDR2 reads YFSETQ. The ends lost 3 bases at V and 4 bases at J; junction bases unmatched: 5. The CDR3 DNA reads TGCGCCAGCAGCTCGAGGACTAGCGGGAGGCGCACCGGGGAGCTGTTTTTT. Amino acid sequence: CASSSRTSGRRTGELFF.

This CDR3 reads CASWGSRRGNQPQHF. DNA for the CDR3: TGTGCCAGTTGGGGGTCCCGCCGGGGCAATCAGCCCCAGCATTTT. The chain is built from TRBV19 and TRBJ1-5, with D possibly TRBD1 on 5 matching bases. Germline V CDR1 and CDR2: LNHDA, SQIVND (reference sequence). The CDR3 has 15 residues. Trimming stripped 8 bases from V and 2 bases from J, with 16 bases between.

This chain links TRBV19 with TRBJ1-5; 8 positions agree with TRBD1. Germline loops: CDR1 LNHDA, CDR2 SQIVND (reference sequence). The CDR3 has 14 amino acids. J lost 2 bases, V lost 4 bases, and 1 base had no gene match. Here the CDR3 reads CASSRGQGNQPQHF. CDR3 DNA sequence: TGTGCCAGTAGTAGGGGACAGGGCAATCAGCCCCAGCATTTT.

In this sample, this clone turned up once. This chain's CDR3 is CASSPTGVSGANVLTF. In DNA form, the CDR3 reads TGTGCCAGCAGCCCGACAGGAGTCTCTGGGGCCAACGTCCTGACTTTC. The chain couples TRBV21-1 to TRBJ2-6; the table's D call, TRBD1, was not checked against the DNA. TRBV21-1 is flagged as a pseudogene. This CDR3 is built from 16 residues.

For the CDR3, the DNA is TGTGCCAGCTCACCACCGACAAGGGATGGCTACACCTTC. It codes for CASSPPTRDGYTF. The gene calls are TRBV18 and TRBJ1-2; no reliable D call. Germline V lookup: CDR1 KGHSH, CDR2 LQKENI. The V gene lost 0 bases and the J gene lost 6 bases, with 8 bases spanning the gap. The CDR3 sequence is 13 residues long. Full variable domain (rest looked up from reference TRBV18 and TRBJ1-2): NAGVMQNPRHLVRRRGQEARLRCSPMKGHSHVYWYRQLPEEGLKFMVYLQKENIIDESGMPKERFSAEFPKEGPSILRIQQVVRGDSAAYFCASSPPTRDGYTFGSGTRLTVV.

The chain couples TRBV30 to TRBJ1-2; TRBD1 aligns across 8 bases. The CDR3 is 13 amino acids. With V trimmed by 5 bases and J by 4 bases, 6 bases remained unmatched. Germline CDR1 and CDR2: GTSNPN and SVGIG (reference sequence). The chain's CDR3 is CAWHRDRPYGYTF. The DNA for the CDR3 is TGTGCCTGGCACCGGGACAGGCCCTATGGCTACACCTTC.